The 26 T cell receptor beta chains presented below share a single source sample, sequenced in a study of T cells in localized non-small cell lung cancer. Clones were read by immunoSEQ multiplex PCR, and TCRdb kept only the in-frame ones, dropping some. The data show roughly 30,000 clones, about 87% seen once. Sequenced here: peripheral blood, sampled before any cancer treatment. These receptors were collected from a woman aged 18-50 years with stage I lung adenocarcinoma.

This chain links TRBV4-3 with TRBJ1-5; 7 bases are shared with TRBD1. V gave up 2 bases and J gave up 5 bases; unmatched junction bases: 6. CDR1 LGHNA and CDR2 YSLEER come from the germline V gene. There are 15 residues in the CDR3. The CDR3 sequence is CASSQTGAGYQPQHF. CDR3 sequence (DNA): TGCGCCAGCAGCCAAACAGGGGCTGGGTATCAGCCCCAGCATTTT.

The genes are TRBV7-2 and TRBJ2-3; no clear D. The CDR3 runs 12 residues. Trimming pared 4 bases from V and 3 bases from J, leaving 5 bases between. Germline V gene data show CDR1 as SGHTA and CDR2 as FQGNSA. CDR3 sequence: CASSSATDTQYF. The CDR3 bases are TGTGCCAGCAGCTCGGCAACAGATACGCAGTATTTT.

The gene calls are TRBV5-8 and TRBJ2-1, with a tentative D call TRBD1 (7 bases). The CDR3 runs 14 residues. Germline V gives CDR1 SGHTS, CDR2 YDEGEE. The germline V and J ends were trimmed by 6 bases and 2 bases, with 12 bases remaining between them. In DNA, the CDR3 is TGTGCCAGCAACCGCGGGACAGCCTACAATGAGCAGTTCTTC. Protein product: CASNRGTAYNEQFF.

This clone was seen just once. The CDR3 spells CASSAYNEQFF. In nucleotides, the CDR3 is TGTGCCAGTAGTGCCTACAATGAGCAGTTCTTC. This chain uses TRBV19 with TRBJ2-1, with D unclear. Trimming left V 5 bases short and J 2 bases short, with 1 base between. CDR1 is LNHDA and CDR2 is SQIVND in the germline V gene (reference sequence). The CDR3 is 11 amino acids.

CDR3 in DNA: TGCAGCGTTTTGACAGGGAAGGGGCTAGCGGGAACCTACAATGAGCAGTTCTTC. Translation: CSVLTGKGLAGTYNEQFF. This chain connects TRBV29-1 to TRBJ2-1, with TRBD2 identical over 9 bases. CDR1 and CDR2 (germline): SQVTM, ANQGSEA. CDR3 length equals 18 residues. V was clipped by 5 bases and J by 2 bases; unmatched bases: 16.

The chain employs TRBV28 and TRBJ2-1; no clear D. Trimming pared 6 bases from V and 2 bases from J, leaving 8 bases between. Germline V CDR1 and CDR2: MDHEN, SYDVKM. The length of the CDR3 is 13 residues. The CDR3 coding sequence is TGTGCCAGCAGCCTGAAACCCTACAATGAGCAGTTCTTC. It specifies CASSLKPYNEQFF.

This chain links TRBV28 with TRBJ1-4, with 7 bases that match TRBD1. Trimming cost V 6 bases and J 7 bases; bases outside gene matches: 5. Per germline, CDR1 MDHEN and CDR2 SYDVKM. The CDR3 has 13 residues. CDR3 sequence reads: CASRGTGVEKLFF. The CDR3 region has the DNA TGTGCCAGCAGGGGAACAGGGGTTGAAAAACTGTTTTTT.

The V and J genes are TRBV5-1 and TRBJ2-1; 11 nucleotides agree with TRBD2. The V segment lost 1 base and the J segment 4 bases; nucleotides outside the gene matches: 4. In germline, CDR1 is SGHRS, CDR2 YFSETQ. This CDR3 is 16 amino acids long. In nucleotides, the CDR3 is TGCGCCAGCAGCTTGATGCTAGCGGGAGGATACAATGAGCAGTTCTTC. Protein: CASSLMLAGGYNEQFF.

The rearrangement uses TRBV7-2 and TRBJ1-2, with D tentatively TRBD1 (6 bases). This CDR3 region has 15 residues. The V gene lost 1 base and the J gene lost 5 bases, with 14 bases spanning the gap. CDR1 is SGHTA and CDR2 is FQGNSA in the germline V gene. CDR3 sequence reads: CASSLEGGGQYGYTF. The CDR3, as DNA: TGTGCCAGCAGCTTAGAGGGCGGGGGGCAGTATGGCTACACCTTC.

The chain links TRBV7-8 to TRBJ2-5; D is ambiguous. Trimming removed 0 bases from V and 1 base from J, with 6 bases in between. The CDR3 covers 14 residues. Germline V CDR1 and CDR2: SGHVS, FQNEAQ. Here the CDR3 DNA reads TGTGCCAGCAGCTTAGCTACGGTCCAAGAGACCCAGTACTTC. Its protein product is CASSLATVQETQYF.

The J gene is TRBJ2-7, the V gene TRBV1; TRBD1, the table's D call, was not compared with the DNA. TRBV1 corresponds to a pseudogene. The CDR3 is 16 amino acids. CDR3 sequence (DNA): TGCACCAGCAGCCATACCGGGACAGGGGCCGATAAACGGCAGTACTTC. It specifies CTSSHTGTGADKRQYF.

V gene TRBV2 combines with J gene TRBJ2-7; 7 bases fit TRBD1. V was pared by 7 bases and J by 4 bases, with 13 bases of the junction left unmatched. Germline CDR1 is SNHLY and CDR2 is FYNNEI. The CDR3 totals 15 residues. As DNA, the CDR3 is TGTGCCAGCATATCTGACAGGGTCAGTAAGTACGAGCAGTACTTC. Its translation: CASISDRVSKYEQYF.

The sample holds a few counts of this clone. The rearrangement joins TRBV12-2 to TRBJ1-2. TRBV12-2 is noted as a pseudogene. CDR3 length: 13 amino acids. In DNA, the CDR3 is TGTGCAAGTCGCTCGGGGCAGGACTATGGCTACACCTTC. Translating it yields CASRSGQDYGYTF.

The chain uses TRBV7-7 and TRBJ2-3; 10 nucleotides line up with TRBD2. J gave up 4 bases and V 5 bases, and 3 bases lay outside the gene matches. This CDR3 comprises 14 residues. Germline V gives CDR1 SSHAT, CDR2 FNYEAQ (reference sequence). The CDR3 bases are TGTGCCAGCAGCCCAGCGGGAGGGTCAGATACGCAGTATTTT. Translating it yields CASSPAGGSDTQYF.

This chain uses TRBV4-1 with TRBJ1-1, with 7 bases fitting TRBD1. V lost 5 bases, J lost 5 bases, and 8 bases stayed unmatched. CDR3 length: 14 residues. Germline V gives CDR1 MGHRA, CDR2 YSYEKL. The CDR3: CASSYTGVGTEAFF. The CDR3 DNA follows: TGCGCCAGCAGCTATACAGGGGTTGGGACTGAAGCTTTCTTT.

The sample holds one count of this clone. The chain links TRBV11-2 to TRBJ2-7; no definite D call. Per the germline V gene, CDR1 is SGHAT and CDR2 is FQNNGV. The CDR3 extends over 12 amino acids. V lost 0 bases and J lost 9, with 9 bases in between. The CDR3 DNA follows: TGTGCCAGCAGCTTAGACCGTTCCGGGCAGTACTTC. Its protein product is CASSLDRSGQYF.

V is TRBV18 and J is TRBJ2-2, with TRBD2 as a possible D gene (6 bases). The germline V gene encodes CDR1 KGHSH and CDR2 LQKENI. V was clipped by 4 bases and J by 3 bases, with 15 bases between them. The CDR3 totals 16 residues. CDR3 sequence (DNA): TGTGCCAGCTCACTCAATCCATCGGGGGACACCGGGGAGCTGTTTTTT. Its protein is CASSLNPSGDTGELFF.

V usage is TRBV5-1 and J usage is TRBJ1-2; D possibly corresponds to TRBD1 (5 bases). Germline V gives CDR1 SGHRS, CDR2 YFSETQ. This CDR3 has 14 residues. Trimming removed 5 bases from V and 2 bases from J, with 13 bases in between. The CDR3 loop reads CASSPGGSNYGYTF. Here the CDR3 DNA reads TGCGCCAGCAGTCCCGGGGGGTCAAACTATGGCTACACCTTC.

The DNA for the CDR3 is TGTGCCAGCAGTTCGGGACACCAGCCTAATGAAAAACTGTTTTTT. It codes for CASSSGHQPNEKLFF. V and J are TRBV6-6 and TRBJ1-4; maybe TRBD1 (6 bases). Trimming shortened V by 4 bases and J by 3 bases, and 12 bases separated the two germline ends. The CDR3 consists of 15 residues. The germline V gene encodes CDR1 MNHNY and CDR2 SVGAGI (reference sequence).

This chain joins TRBV11-3 and TRBJ2-1, with 7 positions matching TRBD2. This CDR3 contains 14 residues. Per germline, CDR1 SGHNT and CDR2 YENEEA. Trimming removed 7 bases from V and 7 bases from J; junction bases left unmatched: 10. The CDR3 bases are TGTGCCAGCACGGGGGACTACCTCTTGAATGAGCAGTTCTTC. Translation gives CASTGDYLLNEQFF.

The rearrangement uses TRBV6-1 and TRBJ2-5; TRBD1 aligns across 11 bases. The CDR3 extends over 17 amino acids. Trimming at V came to 3 bases and at J to 5 bases, leaving 11 bases not matched to a gene. CDR1 and CDR2 from the germline V gene are MNHNS and SASEGT. DNA of the CDR3: TGTGCCAGCAGTGACCCCAGGACAGGGGGCTTTAAGGAGACCCAGTACTTC. Translated: CASSDPRTGGFKETQYF.

The CDR3 DNA sequence: TGTGCCAGTAGTTACCGGCAATTAGACATTCAGTACTTC. It is translated as CASSYRQLDIQYF. V usage is TRBV19 and J usage is TRBJ2-4; D remains unclear. This CDR3 contains 13 residues. V lost 5 bases to trimming and J lost 8 bases, with 13 bases between them. CDR1 is LNHDA and CDR2 is SQIVND in the germline V gene (reference sequence). The full variable domain, its missing parts supplied by reference TRBV19 and TRBJ2-4, is DGGITQSPKYLFRKEGQNVTLSCEQNLNHDAMYWYRQDPGQGLRLIYYSQIVNDFQKGDIAEGYSVSREKKESFPLTVTSAQKNPTAFYLCASSYRQLDIQYFGAGTRLSVL.

The genes are TRBV4-3 and TRBJ1-2; D unresolved. The CDR3 is 14 amino acids. Looked up from germline, CDR1 is LGHNA and CDR2 is YSLEER. With 1 base removed from V and 2 bases from J, the gap between germline ends came to 8 bases. The CDR3 bases are TGCGCCAGCAGCCAAGCGGCGCTGAACTATGGCTACACCTTC. Protein product: CASSQAALNYGYTF.

The CDR3 loop is CASSQRLAALWQFF. DNA for the CDR3: TGCGCCAGCAGCCAAAGACTAGCGGCCCTTTGGCAGTTCTTC. This chain uses TRBV4-3 with TRBJ2-1; 9 bases match TRBD2. The ends lost 2 bases at V and 12 bases at J; junction bases unmatched: 8. The CDR3 extends over 14 amino acids. The germline CDR1 and CDR2 sequences are LGHNA and YSLEER.

The chain links TRBV4-1 to TRBJ2-1; tentatively, D is TRBD2 (6 bases). The germline gives CDR1 MGHRA, CDR2 YSYEKL. V was shortened by 3 bases and J by 3 bases, with 21 bases between the two germline ends. The CDR3 covers 18 residues. The CDR3 DNA follows: TGCGCCAGCAGCCAGGCTCGTCTCCGGGACTTCGACTACAATGAGCAGTTCTTC. Its translation: CASSQARLRDFDYNEQFF.

J is TRBJ2-1 and V is TRBV30, with D uncertain. Germline CDR1 and CDR2: GTSNPN and SVGIG (reference sequence). Trimming removed 2 bases from V and 8 bases from J, with 13 bases in between. CDR3 length: 13 residues. CDR3 loop: CAWSHSAFDEQFF. The CDR3 DNA is TGTGCCTGGAGTCACTCAGCGTTCGATGAGCAGTTCTTC.